These 10 T cell receptor beta chains originate from one sample sequenced in a study of radiation and T cells in renal cell carcinoma. Time point defined: baseline pretreatment blood. Treatment: 15 Gy SBRT to primary tumor, nephrectomy 4 weeks later. The table came from immunoSEQ multiplex PCR; TCRdb's copy has only in-frame clones and leaves some out. This table has about 130,000 clones, around nine tenths appearing once. This specimen consisted of blood, obtained from a patient whose treatment included radiotherapy and nephrectomy. The source is a woman between 45 and 60 years old with renal cell carcinoma.

V is TRBV5-5 and J is TRBJ1-6, with D unresolved. Germline-derived CDR1 and CDR2 are SGHKS and YYEKEE (reference sequence). Trimming removed 5 bases at V and 7 bases at J, with 4 bases between. This CDR3 is built from 11 residues. The CDR3 DNA sequence: TGTGCCAGCAGTCAAAATTCACCCCTCCACTTT. Its protein is CASSQNSPLHF.

Only one count was recorded for this clone. The CDR3 nucleotides are TGTGCCAGCAGCTTAAGACAGGAGTCCTACGAGCAGTACTTC. It specifies CASSLRQESYEQYF. The V and J genes are TRBV5-8 and TRBJ2-7; tentatively, D is TRBD1 (6 bases). The ends were cut back, 2 bases at V and 1 base at J, with 10 bases in the middle. The germline V gene encodes CDR1 SGHTS and CDR2 YDEGEE. The CDR3 has 14 amino acids.

V and J are TRBV6-5 and TRBJ2-1; D ambiguous. Germline V gene data show CDR1 as MNHEY and CDR2 as SVGAGI. The length of the CDR3 is 13 residues. V dropped 6 bases and J dropped 8 bases, with 14 bases sitting between them. DNA of the CDR3: TGTGCCAGCAGCCCCCCTTTATCGGATGAGCAGTTCTTC. Its protein is CASSPPLSDEQFF.

The chain recombines TRBV7-9 with TRBJ2-5, with TRBD2 matching 11 bases. J lost 5 bases, V lost 4 bases, and 9 bases had no gene match. From germline, CDR1 is SEHNR and CDR2 FQNEAQ (reference sequence). The CDR3 consists of 16 residues. The DNA of the CDR3 is TGTGCCAGCAGCTCGGTCGGGACTAGCGGACGGGAGACCCAGTACTTC. This codes for CASSSVGTSGRETQYF.

The chain combines TRBV5-5 with TRBJ1-1, with a possible D match to TRBD1 (5 bases). The CDR3 totals 15 residues. The V end was cut by 0 bases, the J end by 0 bases, with 9 bases between. CDR1 is SGHKS, CDR2 YYEKEE, per germline (reference sequence). CDR3 sequence: CASSLVGTLNTEAFF. In DNA, the CDR3 is TGTGCCAGCAGCTTGGTAGGGACTCTGAACACTGAAGCTTTCTTT.

This clone appeared a few times. This chain links TRBV30 with TRBJ1-1, with no clear D. CDR1 and CDR2 (germline): GTSNPN, SVGIG (reference sequence). The V and J ends lost 5 bases and 6 bases respectively, with 16 bases between them. The CDR3 covers 13 residues. CDR3 DNA: TGTGCCTGGCGATGGGCCGAGTCGGCTGAAGCTTTCTTT. Protein product: CAWRWAESAEAFF.

The J gene is TRBJ1-1, the V gene TRBV7-8, with D hard to call. Trimming stripped 2 bases from V and 0 bases from J, with 13 bases between. CDR1 and CDR2 from the germline V gene are SGHVS and FQNEAQ. The length of the CDR3 is 16 residues. DNA for the CDR3: TGTGCCAGCAGCTTATGGAACGACCCCATGAACACTGAAGCTTTCTTT. Translating it yields CASSLWNDPMNTEAFF.

Turning to this clone: Distinct nucleotide sequences in the sample also encode this CDR3. The V gene is TRBV7-9, the J gene TRBJ2-7, with 7 bases matching TRBD2. Germline V gene sequence: CDR1 SEHNR, CDR2 FQNEAQ (reference sequence). This CDR3 is 14 amino acids long. Trimming at V came to 5 bases and at J to 6 bases, leaving 10 bases not matched to a gene. The CDR3 coding sequence is TGTGCCAGCAGCCCCCTAGGTGGGAGGGCCGAGCAGTACTTC. It is translated as CASSPLGGRAEQYF.

This clone was detected only once. The V and J genes are TRBV18 and TRBJ1-4; weak D call: TRBD1 (5 bases). From germline, CDR1 is KGHSH and CDR2 LQKENI. The CDR3 is 17 residues long. Trimming took off 3 bases at V and 5 bases at J, with 19 bases between the two ends. The CDR3 here is CASSPFRGGEFNEKLFF. CDR3 nucleotide sequence: TGTGCCAGCTCACCGTTTCGGGGCGGGGAATTCAATGAAAAACTGTTTTTT.

The CDR3 loop is CASSVWPLETQYF. The CDR3 nucleotides read TGTGCCAGCAGTGTGTGGCCTTTGGAGACCCAGTACTTC. The chain has TRBV2 and TRBJ2-5; D gene ambiguous. Trimming removed 4 bases at V and 5 bases at J, with 11 bases between. Germline lookup yields CDR1 SNHLY and CDR2 FYNNEI. This CDR3 is 13 amino acids long.